This T cell receptor (beta chain) is from a study of CD8+ T cells in alopecia areata. Across the whole study: Treated patients were given oral tofacitinib, which was dosed at 5 to 10 mg twice daily.

V was trimmed by 1 base and J by 3 bases, leaving 7 bases between them. The CDR3 spans 12 residues. Germline-derived CDR1 and CDR2 are GTSNPN and SVGIG (reference sequence). Study-level points and caveats: In blood and scalp, many expanded lesional clones persisted during tofacitinib. Possibly because of HLA-related factors, TCR sharing was less clear across patients than in mice. Scalp clonality, together with expanded CD8+ clones among the top 100, fell significantly with tofacitinib.

This clone was seen more than once but under ten times. Its antigen is unknown. cDNA serving as the sequencing template came from extracted, reverse transcribed RNA. The assay was immunoSEQ multiplex PCR, and TCRdb's table has in-frame clones only and misses some. This table has under 200,000 clones, 55% to 75% appearing once. Treatment here: oral pan-JAK inhibitor, 5-10 mg twice daily. The genes are TRBV30 and TRBJ2-7; D unclear. Material: CD4+ T cells sorted from blood, obtained at week 24, from a patient treated with tofacitinib. The receptor was isolated from a human donor with alopecia areata. CDR3 nucleotide sequence: TGTGCCTGGAGTGGTGGGTTCTACGAGCAGTACTTC. This gives the protein CAWSGGFYEQYF.